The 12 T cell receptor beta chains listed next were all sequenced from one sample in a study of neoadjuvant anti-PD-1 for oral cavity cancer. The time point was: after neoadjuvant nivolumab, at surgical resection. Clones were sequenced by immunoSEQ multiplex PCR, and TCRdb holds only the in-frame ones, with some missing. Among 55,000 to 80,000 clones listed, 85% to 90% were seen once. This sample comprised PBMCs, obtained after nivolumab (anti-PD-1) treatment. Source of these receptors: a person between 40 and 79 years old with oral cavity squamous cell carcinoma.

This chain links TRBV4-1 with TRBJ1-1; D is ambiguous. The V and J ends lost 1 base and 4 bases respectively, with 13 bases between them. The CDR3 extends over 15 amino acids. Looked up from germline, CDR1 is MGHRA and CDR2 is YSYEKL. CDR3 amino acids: CASSQGVLFLTEAFF. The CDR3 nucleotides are TGCGCCAGCAGCCAAGGGGTCCTTTTCCTCACTGAAGCTTTCTTT.

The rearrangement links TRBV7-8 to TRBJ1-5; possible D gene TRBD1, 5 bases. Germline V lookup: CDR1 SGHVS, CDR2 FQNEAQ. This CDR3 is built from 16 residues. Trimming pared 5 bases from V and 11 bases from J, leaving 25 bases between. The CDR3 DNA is TGTGCCAGCAGCACCCAGGTCCGGGGCCGTCGGGGGACCCAGCATTTT. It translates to CASSTQVRGRRGTQHF.

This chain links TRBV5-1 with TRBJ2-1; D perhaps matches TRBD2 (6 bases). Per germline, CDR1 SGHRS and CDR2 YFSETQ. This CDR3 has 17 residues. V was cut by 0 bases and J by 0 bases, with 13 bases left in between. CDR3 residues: CASSLGAGSRSYNEQFF. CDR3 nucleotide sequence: TGCGCCAGCAGCTTGGGGGCGGGGTCACGCTCCTACAATGAGCAGTTCTTC.

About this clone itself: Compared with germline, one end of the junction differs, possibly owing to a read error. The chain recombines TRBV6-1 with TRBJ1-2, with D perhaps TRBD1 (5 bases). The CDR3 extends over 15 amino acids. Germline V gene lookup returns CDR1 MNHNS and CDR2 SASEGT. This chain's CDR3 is CASREDVGVIYGYTF. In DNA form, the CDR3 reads TGTGCCAGCAGAGAAGATGTGGGGGTAATCTATGGCTACACCTTC.

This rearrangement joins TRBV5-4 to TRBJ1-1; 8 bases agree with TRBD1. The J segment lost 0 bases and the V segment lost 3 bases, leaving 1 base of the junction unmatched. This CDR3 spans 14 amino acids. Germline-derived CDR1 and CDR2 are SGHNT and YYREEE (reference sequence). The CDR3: CASSWDRMNTEAFF. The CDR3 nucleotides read TGTGCCAGCAGCTGGGACAGGATGAACACTGAAGCTTTCTTT.

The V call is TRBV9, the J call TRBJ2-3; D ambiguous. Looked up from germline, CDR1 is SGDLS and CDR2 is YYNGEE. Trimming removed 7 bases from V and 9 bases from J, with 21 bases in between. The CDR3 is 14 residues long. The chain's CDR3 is CASATSSASPTQYF. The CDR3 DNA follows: TGTGCCAGCGCCACATCCAGCGCCAGCCCCACGCAGTATTTT.

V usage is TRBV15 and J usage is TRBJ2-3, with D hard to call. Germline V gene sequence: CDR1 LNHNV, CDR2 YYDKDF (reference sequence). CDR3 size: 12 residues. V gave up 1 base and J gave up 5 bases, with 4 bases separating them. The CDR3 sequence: CATSRGVDTQYF. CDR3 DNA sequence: TGTGCCACCAGCAGAGGGGTAGATACGCAGTATTTT.

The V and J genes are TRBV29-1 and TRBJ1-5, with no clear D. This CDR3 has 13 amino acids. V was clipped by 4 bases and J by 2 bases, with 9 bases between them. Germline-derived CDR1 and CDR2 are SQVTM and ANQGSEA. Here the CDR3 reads CSVAGMGNQPQHF. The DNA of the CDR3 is TGCAGCGTTGCAGGAATGGGCAATCAGCCCCAGCATTTT.

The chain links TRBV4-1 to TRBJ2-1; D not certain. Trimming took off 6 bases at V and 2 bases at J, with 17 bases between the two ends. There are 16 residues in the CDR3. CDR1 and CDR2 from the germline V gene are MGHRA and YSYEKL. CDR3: CASSDVGRRTYNEQFF. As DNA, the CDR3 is TGCGCCAGCAGTGATGTGGGTAGAAGGACCTACAATGAGCAGTTCTTC.

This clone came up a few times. The CDR3, as DNA: TGCGCCAGCAGCATAGGAATCGGGACTAGCGGGAGCGGGGGGACCCAGTACTTC. This sequence encodes CASSIGIGTSGSGGTQYF. The genes are TRBV5-1 and TRBJ2-5; TRBD2 matches 14 bases. In germline, CDR1 is SGHRS, CDR2 YFSETQ. This CDR3 is built from 18 residues. With V trimmed by 4 bases and J by 7 bases, 15 bases remained unmatched. Variable domain in full (rest from reference TRBV5-1 and TRBJ2-5): KAGVTQTPRYLIKTRGQQVTLSCSPISGHRSVSWYQQTPGQGLQFLFEYFSETQRNKGNFPGRFSGRQFSNSRSEMNVSTLELGDSALYLCASSIGIGTSGSGGTQYFGPGTRLLVL.

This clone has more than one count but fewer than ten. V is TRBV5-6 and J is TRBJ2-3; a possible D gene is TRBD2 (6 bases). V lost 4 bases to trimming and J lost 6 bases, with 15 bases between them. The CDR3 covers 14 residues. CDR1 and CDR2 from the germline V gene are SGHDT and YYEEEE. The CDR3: CASSGRLGTDTQYF. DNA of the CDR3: TGTGCCAGCAGCGGGAGGTTGGGTACGGATACGCAGTATTTT.

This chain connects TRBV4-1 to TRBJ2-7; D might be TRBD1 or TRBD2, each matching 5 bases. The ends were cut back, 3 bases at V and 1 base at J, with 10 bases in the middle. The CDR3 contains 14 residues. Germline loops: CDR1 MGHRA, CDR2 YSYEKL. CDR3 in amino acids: CASSQMGESYEQYF. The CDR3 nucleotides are TGCGCCAGCAGCCAGATGGGGGAGTCCTACGAGCAGTACTTC.